What follows are 13 T cell receptor beta chains derived from one specimen sequenced in a study of vaccination effects on CD4 cells after COVID-19. These receptors' targets are unknown. The method was immunoSEQ multiplex PCR; TCRdb's version includes in-frame clones alone and lacks a portion of them. The table has around 69,000 clones, less than 80% seen once; the top ten hold about 2.4%. A roughly 10-day culture period preceded the isolation of CD4+ T cells. Each participant was given two doses of one vaccine (BNT162b2 or mRNA-1273). Specimen: CD4+ T cells from PBMCs cultured without peptide, collected after COVID-19 vaccination. These receptors were taken from a human donor who received a COVID-19 vaccine.

The chain employs TRBV2 and TRBJ2-1; the match to TRBD2 covers 8 bases. This CDR3 has 12 residues. The germline CDR1 and CDR2 sequences are SNHLY and FYNNEI. Losses at the gene ends were 1 base for V and 13 bases for J; bases not matched to a gene: 3. CDR3 in DNA: TGTGCCAGCAGTGAAGGACTAGCGAGTCAGTTCTTC. Protein product: CASSEGLASQFF.

The genes are TRBV19 and TRBJ2-7; a weak D match, TRBD2 (7 bases). Trimming removed 1 base from V and 4 bases from J, with 14 bases in between. In germline, CDR1 is LNHDA, CDR2 SQIVND (reference sequence). This CDR3 is built from 15 residues. The CDR3 region is CASSIAGGPQYEQYV. The CDR3 nucleotides are TGTGCCAGTAGTATAGCGGGGGGCCCGCAATACGAGCAGTACGTC.

This rearrangement joins TRBV30 to TRBJ2-5, with 7 bases fitting TRBD2. CDR1 is GTSNPN and CDR2 is SVGIG in the germline V gene (reference sequence). The CDR3 is made up of 12 amino acids. After removal of 8 bases from V and 4 bases from J, the junction contained 7 bases not matched to a gene. Written as DNA, the CDR3 is TGTGCCGGACGGGGGGTTGGAGAGACCCAGTACTTC. Translation: CAGRGVGETQYF.

The CDR3 DNA reads as TGTGCCAGCTCACCCCCCCGGGCAACAGATACGCAGTATTTT. This encodes CASSPPRATDTQYF. The chain joins TRBV18 to TRBJ2-3; unclear D gene. This CDR3 has 14 amino acids. Germline V lookup: CDR1 KGHSH, CDR2 LQKENI. Between the trimmed V and J ends, which lost 3 bases and 3 bases, there was a span of 10 bases.

This clone showed up just once. This chain's CDR3 is CAISESPRRDTEAFF. The CDR3 DNA reads TGTGCCATCAGTGAGTCCCCTAGGAGGGACACTGAAGCTTTCTTT. The gene calls are TRBV10-3 and TRBJ1-1; the D is unclear. The germline CDR1 and CDR2 sequences are ENHRY and SYGVKD. V lost 0 bases to trimming and J lost 3 bases, with 11 bases between them. This CDR3 spans 15 amino acids.

The chain has TRBV6-4 and TRBJ2-1; D possibly corresponds to TRBD1 (6 bases). The CDR3 sequence is 14 residues long. Trimming left V 4 bases short and J 10 bases short, with 17 bases between. In germline, CDR1 is MRHNA, CDR2 SNTAGT. CDR3: CASSATQGHSEQFF. The CDR3 bases are TGTGCCAGCAGTGCAACACAGGGACACTCCGAGCAGTTCTTC.

This clone appeared once. The chain is built from TRBV7-3 and TRBJ1-2; 8 nucleotides agree with TRBD1. CDR1 SGHTA and CDR2 FQGTGA come from the germline V gene. This CDR3 contains 14 residues. V gave up 6 bases and J gave up 4 bases; unmatched junction bases: 7. The CDR3 DNA reads TGTGCCAGCAGTAAAGGACAGGGTAGCTATGGCTACACCTTC. It codes for CASSKGQGSYGYTF.

The chain combines TRBV2 with TRBJ1-2, with D unclear. This CDR3 is 13 amino acids long. Trimming took off 6 bases at V and 2 bases at J, with 10 bases between the two ends. CDR1 SNHLY and CDR2 FYNNEI come from the germline V gene. This CDR3 is CASSSGVNYGYTF. CDR3 DNA sequence: TGTGCCAGCAGCTCGGGAGTGAACTATGGCTACACCTTC.

This clone was seen only once. J is TRBJ2-5 and V is TRBV20-1; no firm D call. CDR3 length equals 10 residues. Germline assignment: CDR1 DFQATT and CDR2 SNEGSKA (reference sequence). Trimming stripped 2 bases from V and 2 bases from J, with 0 bases between. As DNA, the CDR3 is TGCAGTGCTAGACAAGAGACCCAGTACTTC. This encodes CSARQETQYF.

The chain couples TRBV28 to TRBJ1-5, with D perhaps TRBD1 (5 bases). This CDR3 is built from 15 residues. The V end lost 1 base, the J end lost 4 bases, and 11 bases lay between the germline ends. Germline assignment: CDR1 MDHEN and CDR2 SYDVKM. In DNA, the CDR3 is TGTGCCAGCAGTTTATTCGGGGGTATTAATCAGCCCCAGCATTTT. It codes for CASSLFGGINQPQHF.

This clone came up a few times. The chain joins TRBV7-9 to TRBJ2-2; 7 positions match TRBD2. The germline V gene encodes CDR1 SEHNR and CDR2 FQNEAQ (reference sequence). The CDR3 runs to 15 residues. J was trimmed by 1 base and V by 8 bases; bases with no gene match: 7. This CDR3 is CASGVAGRNTGELFF. The DNA for the CDR3 is TGTGCCAGCGGTGTAGCGGGTAGGAACACCGGGGAGCTGTTTTTT.

J is TRBJ2-5 and V is TRBV7-8, with 13 bases that match TRBD2. Germline V gene sequence: CDR1 SGHVS, CDR2 FQNEAQ. Losses at the gene ends were 5 bases for V and 2 bases for J; bases not matched to a gene: 5. The CDR3 is 16 amino acids. CDR3: CASSPRLAGGQETQYF. CDR3 sequence (DNA): TGTGCCAGCAGCCCCCGACTAGCGGGGGGTCAAGAGACCCAGTACTTC.

The J gene is TRBJ2-7, the V gene TRBV9; 7 bases fit TRBD1. The V segment lost 3 bases and the J segment 0 bases; nucleotides outside the gene matches: 6. Germline V lookup: CDR1 SGDLS, CDR2 YYNGEE. This CDR3 comprises 15 residues. The CDR3: CASSAGTASSYEQYV. CDR3 nucleotide sequence: TGTGCCAGCAGCGCAGGGACAGCGAGCTCCTACGAGCAGTACGTC.